This T cell receptor (beta chain) appears in the sequencing data of a study of blood T cell repertoires in COVID-19. Study as a whole: T cells, B-cell-depleted T cells, or PBMCs provided the cDNA or gDNA that served as material.

Trimming took off 7 bases at V and 7 bases at J, with 14 bases between the two ends. Looked up from germline, CDR1 is SQVTM and CDR2 is ANQGSEA. This CDR3 has 12 amino acids. Produced via immunoSEQ multiplex PCR; TCRdb's table is partial and in-frame only. The table records around 120,000 clones, around two thirds of them present only once. This clone showed up just once. The TCR comes from a woman in her 70s with acute or convalescent COVID-19. Input material: peripheral blood. The chain has TRBV29-1 and TRBJ2-4; the D gene is possibly TRBD1 (5 bases). The CDR3 DNA follows: TGCAGCGCCACGGACAACGGGAACATTCAGTACTTC. As protein: CSATDNGNIQYF.